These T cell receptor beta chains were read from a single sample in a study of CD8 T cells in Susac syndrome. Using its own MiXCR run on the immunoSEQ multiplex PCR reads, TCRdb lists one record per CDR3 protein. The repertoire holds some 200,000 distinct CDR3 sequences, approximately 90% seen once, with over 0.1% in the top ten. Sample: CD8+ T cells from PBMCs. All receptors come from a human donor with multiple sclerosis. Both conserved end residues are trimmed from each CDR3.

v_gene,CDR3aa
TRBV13,ASQGTGELF
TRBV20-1,SARAGLEQF
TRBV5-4,ASAEGADSPLH
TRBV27,ASTRTPGQNYGYT
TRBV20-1,SAPKTGRDMNTEAF
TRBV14,ASSPSYPGLAGVETQY
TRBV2,ASVLNTEAF
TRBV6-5,ASRAGALYEQY
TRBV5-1,ASSFGHEAF
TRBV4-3,ASSQEADRAVFDEQF
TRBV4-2,ASSHPPGLASYEQY
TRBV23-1,ASKTRQSQETQY
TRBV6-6,ASRGDSLITEAF
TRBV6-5,ASSYAKGGAEQY
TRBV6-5,ASSYSDEQY
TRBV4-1,ASSQGAGGSQETQY
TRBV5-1,ASSSSPDTGEHEQF
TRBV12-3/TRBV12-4,ASSFAGGPDTQY
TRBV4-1,ASSQVPGANTEAF
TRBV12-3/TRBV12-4,ASSWGGEAF
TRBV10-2,ASGRTSMNTEAF
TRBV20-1,SADPLDRPNTEAF
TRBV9,ASSEDETRAGELF
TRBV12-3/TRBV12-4,ASSGLAGSLYNEQF
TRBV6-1,ASNNRGTEAF
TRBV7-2,ASSTGPYSNQPQH
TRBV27,ASSLKASGYEQY
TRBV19,ASSIDASYEQY
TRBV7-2,ASSLGRPTGGRETQY
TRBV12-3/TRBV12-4,ASSSDREKLF
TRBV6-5,ASTRSIGQEAF
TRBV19,ASSIASTQETQY
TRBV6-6,ASSHNKAEAF
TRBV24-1,ATSDPPPDTQY
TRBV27,ASSLGGSGQPQH
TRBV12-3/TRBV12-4,ASSFASDNEQF
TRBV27,ASTQGRGYNEQF
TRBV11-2,ASSQGVLAEQY
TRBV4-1,ASALVRLDEQF
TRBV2,ASSSGVEQF
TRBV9,ASSGRVIDEQY
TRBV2,ASSEGGGNYEQY
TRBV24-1,ATSNRDGYEQY
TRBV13,ASSFPSKGAEQY
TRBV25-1,ASSVGGLYEQY
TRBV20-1,SARVLALEGRWDTEAF
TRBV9,ASSVGGSTGKKLF
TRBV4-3,ASSQEFQGYEQY